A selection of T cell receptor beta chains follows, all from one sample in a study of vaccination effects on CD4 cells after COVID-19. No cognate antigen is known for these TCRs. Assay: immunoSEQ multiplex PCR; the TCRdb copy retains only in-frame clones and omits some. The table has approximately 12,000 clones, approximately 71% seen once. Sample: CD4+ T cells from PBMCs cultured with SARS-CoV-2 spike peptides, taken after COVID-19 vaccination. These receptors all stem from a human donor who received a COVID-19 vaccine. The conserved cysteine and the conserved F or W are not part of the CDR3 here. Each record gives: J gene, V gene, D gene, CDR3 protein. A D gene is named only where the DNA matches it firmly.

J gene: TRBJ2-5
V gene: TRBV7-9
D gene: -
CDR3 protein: ASRQEETQY

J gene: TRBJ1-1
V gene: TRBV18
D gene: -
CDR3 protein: ASSPPLFLLNTEAF

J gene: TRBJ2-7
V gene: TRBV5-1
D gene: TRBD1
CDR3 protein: ASSPTGQAYEQY

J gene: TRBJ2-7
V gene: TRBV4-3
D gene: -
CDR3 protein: ASSQIANQEQY

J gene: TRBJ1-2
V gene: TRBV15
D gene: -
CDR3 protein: ATSRDRGGGLHGYT

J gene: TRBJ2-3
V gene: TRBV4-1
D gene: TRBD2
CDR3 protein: ASSPTRAGVADTQY

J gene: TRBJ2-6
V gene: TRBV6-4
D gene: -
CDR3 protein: ASSDSRGYGANVLT

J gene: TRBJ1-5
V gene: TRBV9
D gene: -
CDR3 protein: ASSVGTIGNQPQH

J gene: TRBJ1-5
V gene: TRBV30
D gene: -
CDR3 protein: AWSVLGRQH

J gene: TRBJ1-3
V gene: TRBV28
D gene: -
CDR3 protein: ASSPGQPISGNTIY

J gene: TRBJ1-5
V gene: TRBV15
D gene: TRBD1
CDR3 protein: ATSRDRTGGAPQH

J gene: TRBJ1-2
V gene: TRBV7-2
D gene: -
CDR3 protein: ASSRDRQQGYT

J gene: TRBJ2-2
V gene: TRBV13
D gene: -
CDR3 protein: ASSFTGVLNTGELF

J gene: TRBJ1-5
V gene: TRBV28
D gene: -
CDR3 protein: ASSWATDQPQH

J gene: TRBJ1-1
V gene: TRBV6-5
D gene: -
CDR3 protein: AGSWGWGTEAF

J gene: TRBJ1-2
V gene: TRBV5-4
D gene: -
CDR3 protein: ASSGRRMGYT

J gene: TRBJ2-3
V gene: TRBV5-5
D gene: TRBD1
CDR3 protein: ASSLRLGQGMDTQY

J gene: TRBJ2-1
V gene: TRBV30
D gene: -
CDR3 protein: AWSLYKKSANEQF

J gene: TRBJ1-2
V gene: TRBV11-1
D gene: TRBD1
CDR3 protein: ASSFRGHGYT

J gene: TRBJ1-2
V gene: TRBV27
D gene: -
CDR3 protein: ASSLAVNYGYT

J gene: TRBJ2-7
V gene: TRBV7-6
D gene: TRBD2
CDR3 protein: ASSLDPPTNTRGVYEQY

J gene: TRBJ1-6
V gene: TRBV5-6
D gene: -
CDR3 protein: ASSLASGSPLH

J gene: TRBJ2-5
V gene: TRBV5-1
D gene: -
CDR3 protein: ASSPGQPQETQY

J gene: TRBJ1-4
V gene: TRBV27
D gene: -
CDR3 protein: ASSPAGGDNEKLF

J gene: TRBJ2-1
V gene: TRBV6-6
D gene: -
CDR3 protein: ASRISRGGSYNEQF

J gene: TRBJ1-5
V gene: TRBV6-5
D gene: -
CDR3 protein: ASRQENNQPQH

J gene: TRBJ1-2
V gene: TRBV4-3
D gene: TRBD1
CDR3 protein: ASSQYDDRGDGYT

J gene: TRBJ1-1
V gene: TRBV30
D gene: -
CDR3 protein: AWSSLGEAF

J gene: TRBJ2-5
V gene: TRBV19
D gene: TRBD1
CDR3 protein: ASRPGQGTGTQY

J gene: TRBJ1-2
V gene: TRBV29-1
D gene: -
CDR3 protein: SVGEGPNYGYT

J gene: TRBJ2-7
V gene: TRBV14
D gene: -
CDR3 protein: ASSLGQGYEQY

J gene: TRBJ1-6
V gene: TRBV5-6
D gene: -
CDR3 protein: ASSLGQRPHYSPLH

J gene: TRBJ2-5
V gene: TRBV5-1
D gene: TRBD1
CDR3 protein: ASSPGQVQETQY

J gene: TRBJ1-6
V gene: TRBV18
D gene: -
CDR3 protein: ASSPLTNSPLH

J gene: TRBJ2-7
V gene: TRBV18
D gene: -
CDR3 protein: ASSSLYEQY

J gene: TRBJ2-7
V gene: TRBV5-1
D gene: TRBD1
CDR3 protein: ASSLGGTGTYEQY

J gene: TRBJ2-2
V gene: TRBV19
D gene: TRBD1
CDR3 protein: ASSTGQGSTGELF

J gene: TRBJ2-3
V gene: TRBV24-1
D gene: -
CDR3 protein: ATSDSPRGSTDTQY

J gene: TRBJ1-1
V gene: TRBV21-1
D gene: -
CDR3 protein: ASSKRLRQGLPHEAF

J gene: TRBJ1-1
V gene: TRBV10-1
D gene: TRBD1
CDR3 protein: ASTDRAWGTEAF